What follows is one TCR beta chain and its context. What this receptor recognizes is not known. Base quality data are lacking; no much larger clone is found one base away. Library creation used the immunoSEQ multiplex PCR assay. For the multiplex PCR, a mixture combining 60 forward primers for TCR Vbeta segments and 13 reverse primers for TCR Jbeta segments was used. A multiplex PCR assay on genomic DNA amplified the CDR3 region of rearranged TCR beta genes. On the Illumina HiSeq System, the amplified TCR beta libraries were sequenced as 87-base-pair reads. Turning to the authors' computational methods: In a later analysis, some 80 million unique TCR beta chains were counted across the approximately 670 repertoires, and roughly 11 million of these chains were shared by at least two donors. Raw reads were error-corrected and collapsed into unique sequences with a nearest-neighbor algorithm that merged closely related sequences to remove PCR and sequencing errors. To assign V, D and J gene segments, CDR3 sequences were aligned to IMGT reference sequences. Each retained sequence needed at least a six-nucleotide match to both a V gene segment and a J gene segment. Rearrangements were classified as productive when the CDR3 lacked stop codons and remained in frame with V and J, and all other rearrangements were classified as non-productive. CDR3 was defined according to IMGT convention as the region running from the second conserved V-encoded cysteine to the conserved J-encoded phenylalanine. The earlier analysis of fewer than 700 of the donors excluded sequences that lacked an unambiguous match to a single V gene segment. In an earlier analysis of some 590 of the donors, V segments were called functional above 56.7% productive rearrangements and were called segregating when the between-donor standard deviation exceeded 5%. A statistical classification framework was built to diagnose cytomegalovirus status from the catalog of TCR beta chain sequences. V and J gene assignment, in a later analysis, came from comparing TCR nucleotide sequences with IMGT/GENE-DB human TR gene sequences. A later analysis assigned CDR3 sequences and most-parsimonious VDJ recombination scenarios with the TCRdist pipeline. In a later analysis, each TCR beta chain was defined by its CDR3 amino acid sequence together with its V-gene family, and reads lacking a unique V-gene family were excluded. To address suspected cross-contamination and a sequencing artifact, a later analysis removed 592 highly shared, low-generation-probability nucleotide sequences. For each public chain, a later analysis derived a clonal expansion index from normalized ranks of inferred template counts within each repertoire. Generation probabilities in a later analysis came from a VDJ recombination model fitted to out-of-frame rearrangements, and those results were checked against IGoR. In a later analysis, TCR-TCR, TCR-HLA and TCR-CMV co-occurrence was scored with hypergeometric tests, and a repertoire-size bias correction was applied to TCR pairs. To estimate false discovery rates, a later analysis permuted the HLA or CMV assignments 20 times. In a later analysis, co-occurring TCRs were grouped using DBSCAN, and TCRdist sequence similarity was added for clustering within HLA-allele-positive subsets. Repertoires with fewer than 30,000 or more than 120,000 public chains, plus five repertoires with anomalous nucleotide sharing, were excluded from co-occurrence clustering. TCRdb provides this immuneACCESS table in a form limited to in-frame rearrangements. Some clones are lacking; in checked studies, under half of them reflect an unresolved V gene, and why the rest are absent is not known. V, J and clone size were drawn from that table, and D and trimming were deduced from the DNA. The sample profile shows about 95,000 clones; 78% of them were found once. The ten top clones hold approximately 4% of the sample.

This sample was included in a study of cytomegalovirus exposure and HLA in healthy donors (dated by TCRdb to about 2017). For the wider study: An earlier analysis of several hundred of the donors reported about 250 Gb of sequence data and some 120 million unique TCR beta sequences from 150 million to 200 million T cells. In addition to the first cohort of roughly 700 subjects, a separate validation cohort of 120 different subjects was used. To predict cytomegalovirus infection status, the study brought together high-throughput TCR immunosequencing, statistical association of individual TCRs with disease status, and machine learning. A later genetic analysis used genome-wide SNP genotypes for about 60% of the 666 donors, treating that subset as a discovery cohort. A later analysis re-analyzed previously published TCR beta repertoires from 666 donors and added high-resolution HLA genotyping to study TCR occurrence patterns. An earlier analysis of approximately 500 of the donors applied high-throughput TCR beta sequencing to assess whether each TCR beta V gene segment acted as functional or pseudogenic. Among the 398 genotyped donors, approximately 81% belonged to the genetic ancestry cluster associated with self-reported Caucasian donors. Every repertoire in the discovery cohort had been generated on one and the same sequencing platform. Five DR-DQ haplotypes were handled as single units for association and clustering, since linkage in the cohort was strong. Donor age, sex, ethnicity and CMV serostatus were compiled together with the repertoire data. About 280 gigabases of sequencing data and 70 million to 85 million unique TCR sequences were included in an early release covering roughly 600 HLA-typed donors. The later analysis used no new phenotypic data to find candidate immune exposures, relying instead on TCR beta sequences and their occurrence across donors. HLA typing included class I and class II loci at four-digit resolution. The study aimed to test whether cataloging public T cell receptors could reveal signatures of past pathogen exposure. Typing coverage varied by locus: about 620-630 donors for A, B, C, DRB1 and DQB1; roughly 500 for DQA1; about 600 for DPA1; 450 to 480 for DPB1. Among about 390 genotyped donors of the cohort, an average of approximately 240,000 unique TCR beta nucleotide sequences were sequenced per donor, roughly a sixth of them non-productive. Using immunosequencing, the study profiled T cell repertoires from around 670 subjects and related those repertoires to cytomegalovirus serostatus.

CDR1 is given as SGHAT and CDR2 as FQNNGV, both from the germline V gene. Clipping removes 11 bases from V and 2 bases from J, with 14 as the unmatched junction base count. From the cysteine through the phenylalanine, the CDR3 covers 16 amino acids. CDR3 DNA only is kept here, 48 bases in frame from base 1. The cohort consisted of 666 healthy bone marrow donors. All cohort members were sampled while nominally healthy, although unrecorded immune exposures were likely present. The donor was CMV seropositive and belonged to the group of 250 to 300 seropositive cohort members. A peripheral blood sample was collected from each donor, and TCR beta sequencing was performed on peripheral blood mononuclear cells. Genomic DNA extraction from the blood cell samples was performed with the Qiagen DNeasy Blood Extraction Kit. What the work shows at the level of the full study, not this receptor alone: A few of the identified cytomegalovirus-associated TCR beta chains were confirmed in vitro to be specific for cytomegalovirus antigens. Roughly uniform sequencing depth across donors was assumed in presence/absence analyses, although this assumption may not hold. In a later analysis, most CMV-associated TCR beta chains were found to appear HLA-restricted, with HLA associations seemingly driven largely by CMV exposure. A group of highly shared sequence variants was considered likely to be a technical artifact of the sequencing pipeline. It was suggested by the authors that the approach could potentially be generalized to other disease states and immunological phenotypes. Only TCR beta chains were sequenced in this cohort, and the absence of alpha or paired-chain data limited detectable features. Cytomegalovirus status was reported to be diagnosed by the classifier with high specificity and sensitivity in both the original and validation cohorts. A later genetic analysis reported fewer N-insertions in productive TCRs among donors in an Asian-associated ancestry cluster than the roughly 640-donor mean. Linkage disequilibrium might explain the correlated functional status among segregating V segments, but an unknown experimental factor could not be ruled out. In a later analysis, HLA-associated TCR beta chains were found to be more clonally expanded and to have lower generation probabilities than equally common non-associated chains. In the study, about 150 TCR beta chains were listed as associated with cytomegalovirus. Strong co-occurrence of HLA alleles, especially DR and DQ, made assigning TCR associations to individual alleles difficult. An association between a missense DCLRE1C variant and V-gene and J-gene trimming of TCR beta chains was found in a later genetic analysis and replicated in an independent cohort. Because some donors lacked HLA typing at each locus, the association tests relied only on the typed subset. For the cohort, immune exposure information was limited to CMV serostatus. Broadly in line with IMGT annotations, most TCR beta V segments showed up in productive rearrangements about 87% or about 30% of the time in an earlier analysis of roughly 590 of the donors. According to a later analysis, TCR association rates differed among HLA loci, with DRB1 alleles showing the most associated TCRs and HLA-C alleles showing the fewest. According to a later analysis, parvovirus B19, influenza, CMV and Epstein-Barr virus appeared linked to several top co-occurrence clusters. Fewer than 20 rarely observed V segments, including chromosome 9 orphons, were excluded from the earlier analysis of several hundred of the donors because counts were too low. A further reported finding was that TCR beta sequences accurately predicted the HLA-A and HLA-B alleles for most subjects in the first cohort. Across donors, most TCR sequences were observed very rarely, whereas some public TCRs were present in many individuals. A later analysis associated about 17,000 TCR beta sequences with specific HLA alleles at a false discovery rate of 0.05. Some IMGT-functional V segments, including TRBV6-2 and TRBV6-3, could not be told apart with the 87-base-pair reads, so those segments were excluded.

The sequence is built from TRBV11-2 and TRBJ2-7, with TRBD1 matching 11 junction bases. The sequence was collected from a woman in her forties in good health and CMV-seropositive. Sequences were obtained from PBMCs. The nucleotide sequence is TGTGCCGGGGGACGGATTTCGGGACAGGGGGCCTACGAGCAGTACTTC. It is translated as CAGGRISGQGAYEQYF. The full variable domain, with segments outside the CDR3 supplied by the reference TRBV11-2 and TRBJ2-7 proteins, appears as EAGVAQSPRYKIIEKRQSVAFWCNPISGHATLYWYQQILGQGPKLLIQFQNNGVVDDSQLPKDRFSAERLKGVDSTLKIQPAKLEDSAVYLCAGGRISGQGAYEQYFGPGTRLTVT.